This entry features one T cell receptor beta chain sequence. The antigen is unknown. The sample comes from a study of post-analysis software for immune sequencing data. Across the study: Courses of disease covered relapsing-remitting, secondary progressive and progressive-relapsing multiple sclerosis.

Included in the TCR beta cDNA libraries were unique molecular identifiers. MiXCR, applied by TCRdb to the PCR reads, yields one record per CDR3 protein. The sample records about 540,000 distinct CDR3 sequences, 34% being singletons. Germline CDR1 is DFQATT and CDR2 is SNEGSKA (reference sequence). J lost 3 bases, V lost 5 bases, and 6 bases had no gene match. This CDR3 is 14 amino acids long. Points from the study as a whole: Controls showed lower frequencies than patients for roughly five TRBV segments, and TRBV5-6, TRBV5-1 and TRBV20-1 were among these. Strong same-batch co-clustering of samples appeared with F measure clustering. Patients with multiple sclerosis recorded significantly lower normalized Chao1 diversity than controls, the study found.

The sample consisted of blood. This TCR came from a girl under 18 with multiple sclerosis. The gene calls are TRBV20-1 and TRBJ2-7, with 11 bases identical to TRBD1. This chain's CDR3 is CSAFSGTGGYEQYF. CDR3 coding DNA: TGCAGTGCTTTTTCCGGGACAGGGGGCTACGAGCAGTACTTC.